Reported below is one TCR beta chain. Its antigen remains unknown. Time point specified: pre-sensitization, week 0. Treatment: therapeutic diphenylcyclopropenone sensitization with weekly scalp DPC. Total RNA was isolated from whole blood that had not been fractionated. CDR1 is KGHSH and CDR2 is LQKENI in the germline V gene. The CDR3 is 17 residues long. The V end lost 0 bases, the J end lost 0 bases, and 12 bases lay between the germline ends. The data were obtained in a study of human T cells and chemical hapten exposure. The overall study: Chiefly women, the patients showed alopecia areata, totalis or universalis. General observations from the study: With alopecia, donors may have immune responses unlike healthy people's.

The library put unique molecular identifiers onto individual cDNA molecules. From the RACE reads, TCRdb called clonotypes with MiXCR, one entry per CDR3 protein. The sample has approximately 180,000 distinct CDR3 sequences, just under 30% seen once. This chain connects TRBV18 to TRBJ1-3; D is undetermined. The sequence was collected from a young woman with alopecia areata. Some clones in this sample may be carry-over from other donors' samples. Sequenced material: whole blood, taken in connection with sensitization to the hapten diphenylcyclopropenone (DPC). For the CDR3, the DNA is TGTGCCAGCTCACCACCATTCTACGAACACTCTGGAAACACCATATATTTT. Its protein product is CASSPPFYEHSGNTIYF. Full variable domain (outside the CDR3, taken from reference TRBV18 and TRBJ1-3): NAGVMQNPRHLVRRRGQEARLRCSPMKGHSHVYWYRQLPEEGLKFMVYLQKENIIDESGMPKERFSAEFPKEGPSILRIQQVVRGDSAAYFCASSPPFYEHSGNTIYFGEGSWLTVV.